This note documents a single T cell receptor (beta chain) sequence. The source of the sample is a study of blood T cell repertoires in COVID-19. Study context: From the United States, Italy and Spain came samples of acute and convalescent COVID-19. T cells, B-cell-depleted T cells, or PBMCs provided the cDNA or gDNA that served as material.

The V gene's germline CDR1 is LGHNA and CDR2 YNFKEQ. The CDR3 totals 14 residues. The V and J ends lost 4 bases and 5 bases, in that order; junction bases with no gene match: 4. TCRdb keeps only in-frame clones here, not all; method: immunoSEQ multiplex PCR. The sample lists about 140,000 clones, under 85% occurring once. This clonotype originated in a woman aged 18-29 years who had been exposed to COVID-19. This rearrangement joins TRBV4-2 to TRBJ2-3; 9 nucleotides match TRBD2. The specimen was PBMCs or T cells enriched from blood (not recorded which). The CDR3 region is CASSLSGSEDTQYF. CDR3 coding DNA: TGTGCCAGCAGCCTTAGCGGGAGTGAAGATACGCAGTATTTT.